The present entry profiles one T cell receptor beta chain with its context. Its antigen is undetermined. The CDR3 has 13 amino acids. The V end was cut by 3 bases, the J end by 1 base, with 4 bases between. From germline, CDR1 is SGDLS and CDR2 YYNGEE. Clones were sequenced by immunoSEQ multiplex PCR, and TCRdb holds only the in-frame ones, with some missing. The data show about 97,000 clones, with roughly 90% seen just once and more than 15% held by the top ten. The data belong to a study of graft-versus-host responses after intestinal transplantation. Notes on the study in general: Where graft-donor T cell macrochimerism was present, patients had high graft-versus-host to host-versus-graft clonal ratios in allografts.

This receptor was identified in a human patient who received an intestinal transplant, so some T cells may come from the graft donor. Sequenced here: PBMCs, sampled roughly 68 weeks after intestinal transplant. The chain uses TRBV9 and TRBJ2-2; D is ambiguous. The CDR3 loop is CASSAGNTGELFF. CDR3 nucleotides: TGTGCCAGCAGCGCGGGGAACACCGGGGAGCTGTTTTTT. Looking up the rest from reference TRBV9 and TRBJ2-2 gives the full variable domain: DSGVTQTPKHLITATGQRVTLRCSPRSGDLSVYWYQQSLDQGLQFLIQYYNGEERAKGNILERFSAQQFPDLHSELNLSSLELGDSALYFCASSAGNTGELFFGEGSRLTVL.